One and the same sample provided the 17 T cell receptor beta chains below, sequenced in a study of T cell repertoires in cytomegalovirus infection. MiXCR was run by TCRdb on the reads, yielding one entry per CDR3 protein. The sample has some 700,000 distinct CDR3 sequences, approximately 34% seen once. Sequences were obtained from PBMCs. The receptors shown here come from a human donor in good health (CMV status not recorded). Some clones in this sample may be carry-over from other donors' samples.

J is TRBJ2-2 and V is TRBV4-1; D is possibly TRBD1 or TRBD2 (5 bases each). In germline, CDR1 is MGHRA, CDR2 YSYEKL. Trimming stripped 4 bases from V and 4 bases from J, with 10 bases between. CDR3 length: 14 amino acids. The CDR3 DNA sequence: TGCGCCAGCAGCCCGGTTGGGGGCACCGGGGAGCTGTTTTTT. Translation gives CASSPVGGTGELFF.

This clonotype occurred a few times. The chain combines TRBV15 with TRBJ1-3; D call uncertain. The CDR3 consists of 14 residues. CDR1 is LNHNV, CDR2 YYDKDF, per germline (reference sequence). V dropped 0 bases and J dropped 4 bases, with 7 bases sitting between them. CDR3 protein: CATSRDKAGNTIYF. CDR3 coding DNA: TGTGCCACCAGCAGAGATAAAGCGGGAAACACCATATATTTT.

The chain has TRBV20-1 and TRBJ2-2; 10 bases are shared with TRBD2. There are 14 residues in the CDR3. CDR1 DFQATT and CDR2 SNEGSKA come from the germline V gene (reference sequence). Trimming cost V 7 bases and J 6 bases; bases outside gene matches: 8. CDR3 sequence reads: CSDGSGGPAGELFF. CDR3 in DNA: TGCAGTGATGGTAGCGGGGGGCCAGCCGGGGAGCTGTTTTTT.

This chain joins TRBV2 and TRBJ1-4; TRBD1 agrees at 7 bases. The CDR3 consists of 16 residues. V was pared by 2 bases and J by 5 bases, with 8 bases of the junction left unmatched. Germline CDR1 and CDR2: SNHLY and FYNNEI. In nucleotides, the CDR3 is TGTGCCAGCAGTGAAAGGGGGCTTCGGGAAAATGAAAAACTGTTTTTT. It is translated as CASSERGLRENEKLFF.

The V call is TRBV6-1, the J call TRBJ1-5, with 9 bases identical to TRBD1. Germline CDR1 reads MNHNS; CDR2 reads SASEGT. This CDR3 spans 14 amino acids. The J segment lost 7 bases and the V segment lost 8 bases, leaving 9 bases of the junction unmatched. CDR3 sequence (DNA): TGTGCCAGCTCCTGGACAGGGGAGGGGCAGCCCCAGCATTTT. Encoded protein: CASSWTGEGQPQHF.

This clonotype was detected only a few times. This rearrangement joins TRBV28 to TRBJ1-2; 9 bases align to TRBD1. CDR1 and CDR2 (germline): MDHEN, SYDVKM. The V and J ends lost 4 bases and 7 bases, in that order; junction bases with no gene match: 4. The CDR3 extends over 13 amino acids. In nucleotides, the CDR3 is TGTGCCAGCAGTTGGACAGGGGAGCCTGGCTACACCTTC. This codes for CASSWTGEPGYTF.

The chain couples TRBV20-1 to TRBJ2-1; either TRBD1 or TRBD2 may supply D (6 bases each). The germline V gene has CDR1 DFQATT and CDR2 SNEGSKA (reference sequence). The CDR3 spans 13 residues. The CDR3: CRPSWGAYNEQFF. The CDR3 DNA is TGCAGACCATCTTGGGGGGCTTACAATGAGCAGTTCTTC.

The genes are TRBV28 and TRBJ2-3, with D possibly being TRBD2 (5 bases). The V end lost 7 bases, the J end lost 4 bases, and 9 bases lay between the germline ends. Germline V gene lookup returns CDR1 MDHEN and CDR2 SYDVKM. This CDR3 contains 12 residues. CDR3 region: CASTRGPDTQYF. The CDR3 region has the DNA TGTGCCAGCACCCGGGGTCCAGATACGCAGTATTTT.

The gene calls are TRBV11-2 and TRBJ2-7; 8 bases fit TRBD1. This CDR3 comprises 15 residues. Germline V gene data show CDR1 as SGHAT and CDR2 as FQNNGV. Losses at the gene ends were 4 bases for V and 0 bases for J; bases not matched to a gene: 5. As DNA, the CDR3 is TGTGCCAGCAGCTATAGACAGGGGTTCTCCTACGAGCAGTACTTC. Its protein product is CASSYRQGFSYEQYF.

V gene TRBV19 combines with J gene TRBJ2-2; tentative D call: TRBD2 (5 bases). The CDR3 runs to 13 residues. The V gene's germline CDR1 is LNHDA and CDR2 SQIVND (reference sequence). Trimming shortened V by 3 bases and J by 4 bases, and 6 bases separated the two germline ends. CDR3 coding DNA: TGTGCCAGTAGTATCGGGATCACCGGGGAGCTGTTTTTT. Its protein product is CASSIGITGELFF.

The chain joins TRBV5-6 to TRBJ2-7; 8 bases are a match to TRBD1. The V segment lost 4 bases and the J segment 9 bases; nucleotides outside the gene matches: 15. Germline assignment: CDR1 SGHDT and CDR2 YYEEEE. CDR3 length: 15 residues. This chain's CDR3 is CASSGGTGLLTGQYF. The CDR3 region has the DNA TGTGCCAGCAGCGGGGGGACAGGCCTGCTAACAGGGCAGTACTTC.

The chain recombines TRBV12-3 or TRBV12-4 with TRBJ2-7, with 7 bases lining up with TRBD1. V was pared by 4 bases and J by 3 bases, with 3 bases of the junction left unmatched. CDR3 size: 13 residues. The CDR3 sequence: CASSSTGRYEQYF. As DNA, the CDR3 is TGTGCCAGCAGTTCGACAGGGCGCTACGAGCAGTACTTC.

The genes are TRBV20-1 and TRBJ2-1; D gene uncertain. The CDR3 is 11 amino acids. Germline V gene sequence: CDR1 DFQATT, CDR2 SNEGSKA (reference sequence). The V end was cut by 2 bases, the J end by 7 bases, with 6 bases between. CDR3 residues: CSARKGNEQFF. The CDR3 DNA follows: TGCAGTGCTAGAAAGGGAAATGAGCAGTTCTTC.

In this sample, this clonotype turned up many times. The chain recombines TRBV7-2 with TRBJ2-7, with 10 bases that match TRBD1. In germline, CDR1 is SGHTA, CDR2 FQGNSA. CDR3 length equals 16 residues. V lost 5 bases, J lost 3 bases, and 10 bases stayed unmatched. The CDR3 spells CASSRTGGPSGYEQYF. CDR3 sequence (DNA): TGTGCCAGCAGCAGGACAGGGGGTCCCTCAGGCTACGAGCAGTACTTC.

This clonotype was counted ten times or more. The V call is TRBV7-2, the J call TRBJ2-3; 10 nucleotides match TRBD2. Germline V gives CDR1 SGHTA, CDR2 FQGNSA. V shed 2 bases and J 0 bases; nucleotides not matched to a gene: 5. The CDR3 is 17 amino acids. The CDR3 sequence is CASSLFASGGSTDTQYF. CDR3 coding DNA: TGTGCCAGCAGCTTATTTGCTAGCGGGGGCAGCACAGATACGCAGTATTTT.

With respect to this clonotype: Because the CDR3 is missing its conserved closing phenylalanine or tryptophan, this is likely a read error. The chain is built from TRBV29-1 and TRBJ2-4, with 7 bases that match TRBD2. This CDR3 spans 12 amino acids. J was trimmed by 6 bases and V by 3 bases; bases with no gene match: 2. CDR1 is SQVTM and CDR2 is ANQGSEA in the germline V gene. The CDR3 nucleotides are TGCAGCGTTGATTTAGCGGGAAACATTCAGTACTTA. Translated: CSVDLAGNIQYL.

This chain joins TRBV6-6 and TRBJ2-1; D is perhaps TRBD1 or TRBD2 (5 bases each). The CDR3 runs 14 residues. With 4 bases removed from V and 4 bases from J, the gap between germline ends came to 11 bases. In germline, CDR1 is MNHNY, CDR2 SVGAGI (reference sequence). The CDR3 sequence is CASSFRDGYNEQFF. Written as DNA, the CDR3 is TGTGCCAGCAGTTTCCGGGACGGTTACAATGAGCAGTTCTTC.